The 28 T cell receptor beta chains in this list originate from one sample, sequenced in a study of human T cells and chemical hapten exposure. TCRdb redid the calling of the RACE reads with MiXCR, one entry per CDR3 protein. This repertoire shows about 380,000 distinct CDR3 sequences, roughly 4.8% found once; its top ten account for about 2.2%. The sample's time point: patch test 1, 2 weeks after DPC sensitization. Documented treatment: therapeutic diphenylcyclopropenone sensitization with weekly scalp DPC. The starting material was whole blood, obtained in connection with sensitization to the hapten diphenylcyclopropenone (DPC). The receptors were sampled from a woman between 50 and 59 years old with alopecia areata. Some clones in this sample may be carry-over from other donors' samples.

This clonotype has ten or more counts. V usage is TRBV13 and J usage is TRBJ1-6; TRBD1 matches 11 bases. Germline CDR1 is PRHDT and CDR2 is FYEKMQ (reference sequence). This CDR3 spans 15 amino acids. V shed 3 bases and J 10 bases; nucleotides not matched to a gene: 5. CDR3 protein: CASSLGQGGLSPLHF. In DNA form, the CDR3 reads TGTGCCAGCAGCTTGGGACAGGGGGGGTTGTCACCCCTCCACTTT.

Many counts were recorded for this clonotype. V and J are TRBV29-1 and TRBJ2-2, with TRBD2 matching over 7 bases. In germline, CDR1 is SQVTM, CDR2 ANQGSEA. This CDR3 contains 14 residues. V gave up 7 bases and J gave up 1 base; unmatched junction bases: 6. Here the CDR3 DNA reads TGCAGCGCCACAGCGGGGTTGAACACCGGGGAGCTGTTTTTT. Translating gives CSATAGLNTGELFF.

This clonotype was detected ten times or more. The V call is TRBV6-1, the J call TRBJ2-7; 7 bases map to TRBD1. The J segment lost 7 bases and the V segment lost 6 bases, leaving 9 bases of the junction unmatched. The CDR3 spans 13 residues. Germline-derived CDR1 and CDR2 are MNHNS and SASEGT. CDR3 in amino acids: CASSRDRLGEQYF. DNA of the CDR3: TGTGCCAGCAGCCGGGACAGATTGGGGGAGCAGTACTTC.

Many counts were recorded for this clonotype. The chain is built from TRBV12-3 or TRBV12-4 and TRBJ1-3; D gene ambiguous. This CDR3 contains 15 residues. V lost 6 bases and J lost 3, with 15 bases in between. CDR3 region: CASRPVGSGGNTIYF. The CDR3 coding sequence is TGTGCCAGCAGGCCGGTGGGGTCCGGTGGAAACACCATATATTTT.

This clonotype was seen only a few times. The chain couples TRBV5-1 to TRBJ1-1; D remains ambiguous. Trimming stripped 4 bases from V and 5 bases from J, with 12 bases between. The CDR3 is 13 residues long. The germline V gene has CDR1 SGHRS and CDR2 YFSETQ. CDR3 residues: CASSPDARTEAFF. The CDR3, as DNA: TGCGCCAGCAGCCCGGACGCGAGAACTGAAGCTTTCTTT.

J is TRBJ1-1 and V is TRBV29-1; D perhaps matches TRBD1 (5 bases). The CDR3 has 15 amino acids. Germline assignment: CDR1 SQVTM and CDR2 ANQGSEA. Trimming pared 5 bases from V and 1 base from J, leaving 17 bases between. The CDR3 DNA follows: TGCAGCGTTCTCCCGCAGGGAGGGGAGAACACTGAAGCTTTCTTT. This gives the protein CSVLPQGGENTEAFF. The entire variable domain, with the rest obtained from reference TRBV29-1 and TRBJ1-1, is as follows: SAVISQKPSRDICQRGTSLTIQCQVDSQVTMMFWYRQQPGQSLTLIATANQGSEATYESGFVIDKFPISRPNLTFSTLTVSNMSPEDSSIYLCSVLPQGGENTEAFFGQGTRLTVV.

This clonotype was counted many times. V is TRBV5-6 and J is TRBJ1-5; D perhaps matches TRBD1 (6 bases). From germline, CDR1 is SGHDT and CDR2 YYEEEE. Trimming shortened V by 1 base and J by 1 base, and 9 bases separated the two germline ends. CDR3 length: 15 amino acids. The CDR3 DNA sequence: TGTGCCAGCAGCTTGTTACAGGGAAGCAATCAGCCCCAGCATTTT. It encodes CASSLLQGSNQPQHF.

The chain uses TRBV5-5 and TRBJ2-2; D is uncertain. Germline CDR1 and CDR2: SGHKS and YYEKEE (reference sequence). CDR3 length: 16 amino acids. Trimming took off 0 bases at V and 3 bases at J, with 12 bases between the two ends. This chain's CDR3 is CASSLAVTSYTGELFF. In nucleotides, the CDR3 is TGTGCCAGCAGCTTGGCCGTGACAAGCTACACCGGGGAGCTGTTTTTT.

This clonotype was counted many times. The V gene is TRBV10-3, the J gene TRBJ2-3, with a possible D match to TRBD2 (6 bases). Trimming pared 7 bases from V and 8 bases from J, leaving 16 bases between. CDR3 length: 13 amino acids. CDR1 and CDR2 from the germline V gene are ENHRY and SYGVKD. CDR3 nucleotides: TGTGCCATCATAAACAACCCCGGGGGTACGCAGTATTTT. Amino acid sequence: CAIINNPGGTQYF.

This rearrangement joins TRBV29-1 to TRBJ2-5; 10 bases map to TRBD1. This CDR3 is built from 13 residues. The V gene's germline CDR1 is SQVTM and CDR2 ANQGSEA. For the CDR3, the DNA is TGCAGTACCCGACAGGGGGCATGGGAGACCCAGTACTTC. Translation gives CSTRQGAWETQYF.

This clonotype came up many times. The chain has TRBV3-1 and TRBJ1-2, with D possibly TRBD1 on 6 matching bases. The CDR3 is 17 amino acids. Germline CDR1 reads LGHDT; CDR2 reads YNNKEL (reference sequence). Trimming removed 4 bases from V and 8 bases from J, with 26 bases in between. CDR3 nucleotides: TGTGCCAGCAGCCCGGTCAGGGACAACGTTGGAGGGCACGGCTACACCTTC. Translation gives CASSPVRDNVGGHGYTF.

This clonotype was detected many times. This rearrangement joins TRBV6-1 to TRBJ2-2; no clear D. Germline-derived CDR1 and CDR2 are MNHNS and SASEGT. The CDR3 runs 14 residues. Trimming pared 5 bases from V and 1 base from J, leaving 8 bases between. The CDR3 nucleotides read TGTGCCAGCAGTCTGCGACTGAACACCGGGGAGCTGTTTTTT. Translated: CASSLRLNTGELFF.

This clonotype was observed at least ten times. The chain carries TRBV11-2 and TRBJ2-7; D is perhaps TRBD1 (5 bases). Germline V CDR1 and CDR2: SGHAT, FQNNGV. Trimming took 8 bases from V and 6 from J, leaving 11 bases between them. The CDR3 runs to 11 residues. The CDR3 nucleotides read TGTGCCAGCGAAGGGGCGAGCGAGCAGTACTTC. This gives the protein CASEGASEQYF.

This chain links TRBV20-1 with TRBJ1-1; D is uncertain. Trimming removed 0 bases from V and 4 bases from J, with 12 bases in between. CDR3 length equals 14 residues. Germline V gene lookup returns CDR1 DFQATT and CDR2 SNEGSKA (reference sequence). CDR3: CSAREPKRGTEAFF. Here the CDR3 DNA reads TGCAGTGCTAGAGAACCCAAGCGCGGCACTGAAGCTTTCTTT.

This clonotype was detected only a few times. The V gene is TRBV14, the J gene TRBJ2-1; D gene ambiguous. Trimming pared 6 bases from V and 6 bases from J, leaving 9 bases between. CDR3 length: 12 amino acids. Germline CDR1 reads SGHDN; CDR2 reads FVKESK. CDR3 amino acids: CASRHLGNEQFF. Here the CDR3 DNA reads TGTGCCAGCAGGCATCTGGGCAATGAGCAGTTCTTC.

This clonotype was counted many times. This chain connects TRBV3-1 to TRBJ2-7; D is undetermined. Per the germline V gene, CDR1 is LGHDT and CDR2 is YNNKEL (reference sequence). This CDR3 has 14 residues. V was pared by 0 bases and J by 1 base, with 7 bases between. In nucleotides, the CDR3 is TGTGCCAGCAGCCAAGATACAGAGTCCTACGAGCAGTACTTC. Translating gives CASSQDTESYEQYF.

The V gene is TRBV3-1, the J gene TRBJ2-7; 7 positions match TRBD2. Germline values: CDR1 LGHDT, CDR2 YNNKEL (reference sequence). The CDR3 extends over 14 amino acids. V gave up 3 bases and J gave up 4 bases; unmatched junction bases: 6. The CDR3 protein is CASSQSGRSYEQYF. Written as DNA, the CDR3 is TGTGCCAGCAGCCAGTCCGGGAGGTCATACGAGCAGTACTTC.

In this sample, this clonotype turned up many times. J is TRBJ2-7 and V is TRBV21-1. TRBV21-1 is reported as a pseudogene. This CDR3 is built from 15 residues. The CDR3 DNA is TGTGCCAGCAGCAAAGCGCAATACAAACCCTACGAGCAGTACTTC. Protein: CASSKAQYKPYEQYF.

The genes are TRBV27 and TRBJ1-2; D is uncertain. CDR3 length: 13 amino acids. Germline-derived CDR1 and CDR2 are MNHEY and SMNVEV (reference sequence). V was cut by 0 bases and J by 6 bases, with 8 bases left in between. CDR3 DNA sequence: TGTGCCAGCAGTTTATCGATAGTCCATGGCTACACCTTC. Amino acid sequence: CASSLSIVHGYTF.

This clonotype was counted many times. The chain recombines TRBV7-8 with TRBJ1-1, with D maybe TRBD1 (5 bases). This CDR3 comprises 13 residues. V dropped 5 bases and J dropped 6 bases, with 13 bases sitting between them. CDR1 is SGHVS, CDR2 FQNEAQ, per germline. The CDR3 loop reads CASSPRALPEAFF. CDR3 nucleotide sequence: TGTGCCAGCAGCCCCAGGGCTCTCCCTGAAGCTTTCTTT.

The chain is built from TRBV9 and TRBJ1-6; the D is unclear. The CDR3 runs 17 residues. Per the germline V gene, CDR1 is SGDLS and CDR2 is YYNGEE. V was clipped by 3 bases and J by 0 bases, with 13 bases between them. The CDR3 reads CASSAGLVGSYNSPLHF. Here the CDR3 DNA reads TGTGCCAGCAGCGCCGGGCTCGTCGGCTCCTATAATTCACCCCTCCACTTT.

This clonotype showed up many times. The chain carries TRBV7-2 and TRBJ2-5, with D hard to call. The CDR3 runs to 13 residues. V lost 1 base to trimming and J lost 4 bases, with 7 bases between them. Germline CDR1 SGHTA, CDR2 FQGNSA. DNA for the CDR3: TGTGCCAGCAGCTTAGTAAGGGTAGAGACCCAGTACTTC. Translating it yields CASSLVRVETQYF.

This clonotype appeared a few times. The V gene is TRBV2, the J gene TRBJ2-7; D gene uncertain. The length of the CDR3 is 11 residues. Germline CDR1 SNHLY, CDR2 FYNNEI. V lost 3 bases to trimming and J lost 6 bases, with 6 bases between them. The CDR3 DNA sequence: TGTGCCAGCAGTGAGCCGAGCGAGCAGTACTTC. Its protein is CASSEPSEQYF.

This chain uses TRBV12-3 or TRBV12-4 with TRBJ2-2; D is possibly TRBD1 or TRBD2 (6 bases each). The CDR3 runs to 14 residues. Deletions cut 8 bases from V and 1 base from J, with 11 bases between. CDR3 amino acids: CASSGALNTGELFF. DNA of the CDR3: TGTGCCAGCTCGGGGGCCCTGAACACCGGGGAGCTGTTTTTT.

In this sample, this clonotype turned up many times. The chain recombines TRBV7-2 with TRBJ2-1; 9 nucleotides line up with TRBD1. This CDR3 has 17 residues. After removal of 5 bases from V and 8 bases from J, the junction contained 16 bases not matched to a gene. Germline assignment: CDR1 SGHTA and CDR2 FQGNSA. CDR3 residues: CASSRPPGTGTVDEQFF. The CDR3 nucleotides read TGTGCCAGCAGCCGCCCTCCCGGGACAGGGACGGTAGATGAGCAGTTCTTC. The full variable domain, rest sourced from reference TRBV7-2 and TRBJ2-1, is GAGVSQSPSNKVTEKGKDVELRCDPISGHTALYWYRQSLGQGLEFLIYFQGNSAPDKSGLPSDRFSAERTGGSVSTLTIQRTQQEDSAVYLCASSRPPGTGTVDEQFFGPGTRLTVL.

This clonotype was observed many times. The genes are TRBV21-1 and TRBJ1-5. TRBV21-1 corresponds to a pseudogene. This CDR3 has 16 residues. The CDR3 DNA sequence: TGTGCCAGCAGCAGGCAGGTCGACTGCTACAATCAGCCCCAGCATTTT. It codes for CASSRQVDCYNQPQHF.

This clonotype came up many times. The CDR3 protein is CASSFGGQETQYF. CDR3 sequence (DNA): TGTGCCAGCAGCTTTGGGGGACAAGAGACCCAGTACTTC. The chain couples TRBV7-2 to TRBJ2-5; D tentatively fits TRBD1 or TRBD2 (5 bases each). This CDR3 is built from 13 residues. V was pared by 3 bases and J by 2 bases, with 7 bases between. In germline, CDR1 is SGHTA, CDR2 FQGNSA.

The V call is TRBV27, the J call TRBJ2-3, with a tentative D call TRBD1 (5 bases). Germline lookup yields CDR1 MNHEY and CDR2 SMNVEV (reference sequence). V lost 7 bases to trimming and J lost 6 bases, with 14 bases between them. This CDR3 is built from 13 residues. In DNA, the CDR3 is TGTGCCAGCACCCGGTTAAGGGGCGATACGCAGTATTTT. Protein: CASTRLRGDTQYF.